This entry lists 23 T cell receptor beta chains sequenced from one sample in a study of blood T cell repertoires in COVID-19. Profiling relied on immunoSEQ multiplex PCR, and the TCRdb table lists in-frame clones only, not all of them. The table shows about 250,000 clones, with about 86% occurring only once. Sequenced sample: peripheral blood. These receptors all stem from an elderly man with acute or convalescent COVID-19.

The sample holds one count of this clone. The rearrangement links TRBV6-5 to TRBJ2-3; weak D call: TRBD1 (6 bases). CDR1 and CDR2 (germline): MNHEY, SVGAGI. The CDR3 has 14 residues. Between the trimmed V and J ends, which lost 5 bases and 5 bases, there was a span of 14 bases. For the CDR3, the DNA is TGTGCCAGCAGTCGACAGGCTGCGGGAGATACGCAGTATTTT. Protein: CASSRQAAGDTQYF.

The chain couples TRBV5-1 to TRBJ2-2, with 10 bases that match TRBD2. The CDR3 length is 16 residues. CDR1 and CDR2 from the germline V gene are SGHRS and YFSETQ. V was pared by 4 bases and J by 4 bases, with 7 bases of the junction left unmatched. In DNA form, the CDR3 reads TGCGCCAGCAGCGGAATAGCGGGAGGTACCACCGGGGAGCTGTTTTTT. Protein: CASSGIAGGTTGELFF.

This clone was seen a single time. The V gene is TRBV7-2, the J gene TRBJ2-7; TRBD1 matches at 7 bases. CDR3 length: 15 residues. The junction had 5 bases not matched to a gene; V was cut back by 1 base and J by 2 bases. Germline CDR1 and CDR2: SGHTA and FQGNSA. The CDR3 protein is CASSLGDSDTYEQYF. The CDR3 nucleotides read TGTGCCAGCAGCTTAGGGGACAGCGATACCTACGAGCAGTACTTC.

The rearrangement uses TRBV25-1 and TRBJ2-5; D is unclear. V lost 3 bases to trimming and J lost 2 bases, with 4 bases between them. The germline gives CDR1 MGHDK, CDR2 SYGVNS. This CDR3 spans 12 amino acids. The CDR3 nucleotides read TGTGCCAGCAGTGACGGTCAAGAGACCCAGTACTTC. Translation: CASSDGQETQYF.

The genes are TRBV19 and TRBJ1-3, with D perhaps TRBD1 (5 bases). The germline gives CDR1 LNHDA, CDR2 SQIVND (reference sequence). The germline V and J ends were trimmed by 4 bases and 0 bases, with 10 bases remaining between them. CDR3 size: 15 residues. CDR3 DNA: TGTGCCAGTAGTACAGGGTACCCCTCTGGAAACACCATATATTTT. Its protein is CASSTGYPSGNTIYF. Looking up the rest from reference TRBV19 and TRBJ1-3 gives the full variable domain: DGGITQSPKYLFRKEGQNVTLSCEQNLNHDAMYWYRQDPGQGLRLIYYSQIVNDFQKGDIAEGYSVSREKKESFPLTVTSAQKNPTAFYLCASSTGYPSGNTIYFGEGSWLTVV.

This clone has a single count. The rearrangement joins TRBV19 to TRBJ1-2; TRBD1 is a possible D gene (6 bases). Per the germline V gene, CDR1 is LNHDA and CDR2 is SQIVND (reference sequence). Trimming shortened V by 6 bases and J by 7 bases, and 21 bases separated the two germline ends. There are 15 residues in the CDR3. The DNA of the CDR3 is TGTGCCAGTAGCACTTACACAGGGAAATCAGGTGGCTACACCTTC. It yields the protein CASSTYTGKSGGYTF.

The CDR3 DNA reads TGCGCCAGCAGCCCCGGGACAGGGGGCCACACCGGGGAGCTGTTTTTT. Translated, it gives CASSPGTGGHTGELFF. This sequence joins TRBV5-1 and TRBJ2-2; 12 bases agree with TRBD1. Trimming removed 4 bases from V and 3 bases from J; junction bases left unmatched: 4. The CDR3 runs to 16 residues. Looked up from germline, CDR1 is SGHRS and CDR2 is YFSETQ.

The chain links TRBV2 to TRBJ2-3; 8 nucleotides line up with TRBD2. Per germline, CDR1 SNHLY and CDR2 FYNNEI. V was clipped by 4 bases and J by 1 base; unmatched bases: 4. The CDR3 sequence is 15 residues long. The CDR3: CASSAGTRRTDTQYF. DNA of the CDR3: TGTGCCAGCAGTGCCGGGACTAGACGCACAGATACGCAGTATTTT.

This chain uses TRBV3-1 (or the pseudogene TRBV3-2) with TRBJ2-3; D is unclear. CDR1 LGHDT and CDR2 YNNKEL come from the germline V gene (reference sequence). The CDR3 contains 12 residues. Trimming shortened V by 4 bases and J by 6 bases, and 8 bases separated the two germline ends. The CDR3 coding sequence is TGTGCCAGCAGCCCGTCGTCCGATACGCAGTATTTT. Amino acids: CASSPSSDTQYF.

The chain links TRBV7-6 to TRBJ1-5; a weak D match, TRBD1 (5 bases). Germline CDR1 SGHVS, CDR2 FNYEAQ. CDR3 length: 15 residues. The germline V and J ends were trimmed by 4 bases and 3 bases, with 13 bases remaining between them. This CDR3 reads CASSSSGTNNQPQHF. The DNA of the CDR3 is TGTGCCAGCAGCTCCAGCGGGACTAACAATCAGCCCCAGCATTTT.

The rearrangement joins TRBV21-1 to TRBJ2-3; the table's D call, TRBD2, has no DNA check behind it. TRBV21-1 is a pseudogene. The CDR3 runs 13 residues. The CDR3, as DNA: TGTGCCAGCGTAAAGGAGTGGCGAGATACGCAGTATTTT. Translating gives CASVKEWRDTQYF.

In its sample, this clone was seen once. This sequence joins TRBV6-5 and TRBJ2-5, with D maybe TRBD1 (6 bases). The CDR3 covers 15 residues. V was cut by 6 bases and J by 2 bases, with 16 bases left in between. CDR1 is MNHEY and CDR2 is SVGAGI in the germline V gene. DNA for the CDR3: TGTGCCAGCAGGGTAGGACAGTTCGTACAAGAGACCCAGTACTTC. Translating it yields CASRVGQFVQETQYF.

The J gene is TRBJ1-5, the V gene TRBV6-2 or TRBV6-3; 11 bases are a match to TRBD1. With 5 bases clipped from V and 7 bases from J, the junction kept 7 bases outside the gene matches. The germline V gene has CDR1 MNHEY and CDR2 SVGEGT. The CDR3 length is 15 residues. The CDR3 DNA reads TGTGCCAGCAGTCCGGGACAGGGGGTTTGGCAGCCCCAGCATTTT. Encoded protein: CASSPGQGVWQPQHF.

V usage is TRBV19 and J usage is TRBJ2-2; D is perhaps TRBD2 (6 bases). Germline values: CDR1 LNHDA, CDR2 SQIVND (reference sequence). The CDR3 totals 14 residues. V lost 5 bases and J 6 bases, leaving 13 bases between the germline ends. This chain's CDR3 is CASSLGGWAGELFF. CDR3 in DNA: TGTGCCAGTAGTCTCGGGGGATGGGCCGGGGAGCTGTTTTTT.

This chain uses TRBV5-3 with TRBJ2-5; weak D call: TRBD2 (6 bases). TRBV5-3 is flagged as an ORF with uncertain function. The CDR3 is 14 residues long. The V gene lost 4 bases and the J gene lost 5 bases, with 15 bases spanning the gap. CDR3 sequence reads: CARSIGTFSETQYF. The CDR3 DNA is TGTGCCAGAAGCATAGGGACTTTTTCGGAGACCCAGTACTTC.

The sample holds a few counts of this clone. The chain's CDR3 is CASSGPGTSGRNEQFF. The DNA of the CDR3 is TGTGCCAGCAGTGGACCCGGGACTAGCGGGAGGAATGAGCAGTTCTTC. This sequence joins TRBV27 and TRBJ2-1, with 15 bases that match TRBD2. The germline gives CDR1 MNHEY, CDR2 SMNVEV (reference sequence). The CDR3 is 16 amino acids. Trimming cost V 5 bases and J 7 bases; bases outside gene matches: 6.

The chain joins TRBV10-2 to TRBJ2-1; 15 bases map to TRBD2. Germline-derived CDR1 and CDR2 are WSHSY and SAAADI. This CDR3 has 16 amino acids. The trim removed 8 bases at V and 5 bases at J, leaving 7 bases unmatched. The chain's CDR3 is CASARRTSGRDNEQFF. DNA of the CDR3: TGCGCCAGCGCCCGGAGGACTAGCGGGAGGGACAATGAGCAGTTCTTC.

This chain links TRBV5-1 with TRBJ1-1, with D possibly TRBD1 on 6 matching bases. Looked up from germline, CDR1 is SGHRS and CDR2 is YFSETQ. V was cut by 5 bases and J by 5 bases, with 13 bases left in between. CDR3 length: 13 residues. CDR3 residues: CASSNPGVTEAFF. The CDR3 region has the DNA TGCGCCAGCAGTAATCCAGGGGTTACTGAAGCTTTCTTT.

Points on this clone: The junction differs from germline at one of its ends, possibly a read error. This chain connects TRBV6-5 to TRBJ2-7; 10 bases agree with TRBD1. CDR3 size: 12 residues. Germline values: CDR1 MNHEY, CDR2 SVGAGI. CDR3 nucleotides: TGCTCGACAGGGGGCGGTTCCTACGAGCAGTACTTC. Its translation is CSTGGGSYEQYF.

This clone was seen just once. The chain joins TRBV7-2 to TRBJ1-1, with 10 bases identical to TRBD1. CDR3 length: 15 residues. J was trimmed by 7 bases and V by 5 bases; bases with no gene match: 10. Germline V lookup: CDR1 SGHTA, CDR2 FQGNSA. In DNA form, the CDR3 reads TGTGCCAGCAGCCTATGGACAGGGGGGATCGGTGAAGCTTTCTTT. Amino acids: CASSLWTGGIGEAFF.

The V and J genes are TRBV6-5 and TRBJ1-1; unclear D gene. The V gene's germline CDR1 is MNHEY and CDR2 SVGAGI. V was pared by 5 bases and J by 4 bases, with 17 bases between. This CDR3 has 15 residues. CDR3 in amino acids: CASSRPSPGSTEAFF. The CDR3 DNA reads TGTGCCAGCAGTCGGCCGAGCCCCGGGAGCACTGAAGCTTTCTTT.

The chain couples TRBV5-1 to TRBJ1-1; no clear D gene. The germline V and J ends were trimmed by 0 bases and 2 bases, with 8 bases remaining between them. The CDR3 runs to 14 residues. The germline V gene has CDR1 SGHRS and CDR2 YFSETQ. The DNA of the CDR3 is TGCGCCAGCAGCTTGGGACTGACTAACACTGAAGCTTTCTTT. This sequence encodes CASSLGLTNTEAFF. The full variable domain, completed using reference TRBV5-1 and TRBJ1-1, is KAGVTQTPRYLIKTRGQQVTLSCSPISGHRSVSWYQQTPGQGLQFLFEYFSETQRNKGNFPGRFSGRQFSNSRSEMNVSTLELGDSALYLCASSLGLTNTEAFFGQGTRLTVV.

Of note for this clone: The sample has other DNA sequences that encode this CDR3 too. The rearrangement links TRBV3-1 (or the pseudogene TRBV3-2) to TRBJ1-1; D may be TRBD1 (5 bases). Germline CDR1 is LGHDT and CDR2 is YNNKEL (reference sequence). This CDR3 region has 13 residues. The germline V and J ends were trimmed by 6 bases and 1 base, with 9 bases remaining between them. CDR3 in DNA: TGTGCCAGCAGTCCTCAGGGGAACACTGAAGCTTTCTTT. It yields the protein CASSPQGNTEAFF.